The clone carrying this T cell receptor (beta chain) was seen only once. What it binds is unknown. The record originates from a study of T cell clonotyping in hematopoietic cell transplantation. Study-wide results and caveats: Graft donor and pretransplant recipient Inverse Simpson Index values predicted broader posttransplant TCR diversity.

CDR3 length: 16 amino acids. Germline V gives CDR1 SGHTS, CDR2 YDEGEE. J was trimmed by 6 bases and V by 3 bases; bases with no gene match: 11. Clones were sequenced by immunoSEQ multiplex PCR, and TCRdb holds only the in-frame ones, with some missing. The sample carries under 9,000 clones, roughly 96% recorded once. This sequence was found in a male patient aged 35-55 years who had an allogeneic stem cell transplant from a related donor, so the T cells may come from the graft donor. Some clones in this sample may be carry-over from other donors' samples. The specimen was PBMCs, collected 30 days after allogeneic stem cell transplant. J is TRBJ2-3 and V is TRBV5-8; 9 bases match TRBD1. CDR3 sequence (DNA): TGTGCCAGCAGCTCCGACGGGGACAGGGAGGCCGATACGCAGTATTTT. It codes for CASSSDGDREADTQYF.